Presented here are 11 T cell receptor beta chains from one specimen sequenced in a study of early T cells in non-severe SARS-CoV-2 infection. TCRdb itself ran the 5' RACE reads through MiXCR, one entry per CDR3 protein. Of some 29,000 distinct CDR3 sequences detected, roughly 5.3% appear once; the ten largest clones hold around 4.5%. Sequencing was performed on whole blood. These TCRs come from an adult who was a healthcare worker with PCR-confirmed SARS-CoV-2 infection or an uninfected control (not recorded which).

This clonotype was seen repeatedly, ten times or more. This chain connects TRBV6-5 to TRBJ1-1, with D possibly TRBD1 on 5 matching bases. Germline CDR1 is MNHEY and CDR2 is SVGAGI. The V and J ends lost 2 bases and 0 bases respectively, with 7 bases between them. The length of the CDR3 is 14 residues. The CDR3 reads CASSYRQMNTEAFF. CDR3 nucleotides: TGTGCCAGCAGTTACCGACAGATGAACACTGAAGCTTTCTTT.

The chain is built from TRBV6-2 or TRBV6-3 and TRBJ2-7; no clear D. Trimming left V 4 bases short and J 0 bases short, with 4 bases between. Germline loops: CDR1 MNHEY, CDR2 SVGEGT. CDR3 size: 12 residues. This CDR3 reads CASSSLSYEQYF. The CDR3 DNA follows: TGTGCCAGCAGTTCCCTCTCCTACGAGCAGTACTTC.

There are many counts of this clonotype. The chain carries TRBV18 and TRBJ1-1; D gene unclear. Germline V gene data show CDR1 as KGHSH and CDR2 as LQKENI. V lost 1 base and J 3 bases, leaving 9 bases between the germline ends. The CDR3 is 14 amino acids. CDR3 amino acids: CASSPQGVDTEAFF. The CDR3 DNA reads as TGTGCCAGCTCACCACAGGGCGTAGACACTGAAGCTTTCTTT.

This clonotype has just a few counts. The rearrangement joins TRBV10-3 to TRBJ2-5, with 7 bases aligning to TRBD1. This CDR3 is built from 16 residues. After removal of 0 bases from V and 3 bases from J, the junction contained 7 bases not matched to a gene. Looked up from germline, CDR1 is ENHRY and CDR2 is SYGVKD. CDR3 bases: TGTGCCATCAGTGAGTCGATGAGGGGGCCAGAAGAGACCCAGTACTTC. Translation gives CAISESMRGPEETQYF.

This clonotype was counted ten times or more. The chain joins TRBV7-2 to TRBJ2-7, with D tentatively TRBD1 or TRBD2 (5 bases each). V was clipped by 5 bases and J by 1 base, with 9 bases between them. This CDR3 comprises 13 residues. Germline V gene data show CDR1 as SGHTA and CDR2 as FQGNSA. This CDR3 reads CASSTGRSYEQYF. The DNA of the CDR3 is TGTGCCAGCAGCACGGGACGATCCTACGAGCAGTACTTC.

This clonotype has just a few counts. The CDR3 region has the DNA TGTGCCAGCAGCTTAGGTCTAGCGGGAGCAGATACGCAGTATTTT. Protein sequence: CASSLGLAGADTQYF. J is TRBJ2-3 and V is TRBV7-7; 10 bases fit TRBD2. Germline trimming cut 1 base from V and 4 bases from J; bases unmatched to any gene: 2. CDR1 and CDR2 from the germline V gene are SSHAT and FNYEAQ (reference sequence). There are 15 residues in the CDR3. The whole variable domain, filled in from reference TRBV7-7 and TRBJ2-3, reads GAGVSQSPRYKVTKRGQDVTLRCDPISSHATLYWYQQALGQGPEFLTYFNYEAQPDKSGLPSDRFSAERPEGSISTLTIQRTEQRDSAMYRCASSLGLAGADTQYFGPGTRLTVL.

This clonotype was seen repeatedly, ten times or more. Written as DNA, the CDR3 is TGTGCCAGCAGCCCCGGGCCTGAAGCTTTCTTT. Translated, it gives CASSPGPEAFF. This chain uses TRBV4-2 with TRBJ1-1, with unresolved D. V lost 4 bases and J 6 bases, leaving 6 bases between the germline ends. Looked up from germline, CDR1 is LGHNA and CDR2 is YNFKEQ. The CDR3 is 11 amino acids.

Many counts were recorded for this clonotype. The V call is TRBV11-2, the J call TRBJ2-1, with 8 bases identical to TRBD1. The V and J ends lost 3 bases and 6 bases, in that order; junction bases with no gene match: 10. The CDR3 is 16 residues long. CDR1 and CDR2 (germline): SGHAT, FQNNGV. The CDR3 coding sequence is TGTGCCAGCAGCTTGGGAACGGGACAGGTTTTCAATGAGCAGTTCTTC. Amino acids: CASSLGTGQVFNEQFF.

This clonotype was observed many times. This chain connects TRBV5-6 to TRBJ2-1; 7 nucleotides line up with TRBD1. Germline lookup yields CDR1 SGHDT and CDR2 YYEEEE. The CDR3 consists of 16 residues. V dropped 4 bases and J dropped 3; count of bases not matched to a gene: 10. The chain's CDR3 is CASSPVGRQGYNEQFF. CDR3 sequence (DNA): TGTGCCAGCAGCCCCGTCGGACGACAGGGCTACAATGAGCAGTTCTTC.

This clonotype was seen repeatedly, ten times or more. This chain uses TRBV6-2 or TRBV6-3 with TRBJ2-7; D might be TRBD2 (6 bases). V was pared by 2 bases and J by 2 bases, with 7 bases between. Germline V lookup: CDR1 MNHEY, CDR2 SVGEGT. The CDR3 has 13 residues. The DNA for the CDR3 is TGTGCCAGCAGTTACGCGGGGCCCTACGAGCAGTACTTC. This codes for CASSYAGPYEQYF.

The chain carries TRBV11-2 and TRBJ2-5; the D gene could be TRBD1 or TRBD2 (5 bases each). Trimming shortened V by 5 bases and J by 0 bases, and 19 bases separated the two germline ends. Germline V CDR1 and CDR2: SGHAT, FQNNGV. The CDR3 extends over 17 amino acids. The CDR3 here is CASSHPLKGRNQETQYF. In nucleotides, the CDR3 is TGTGCCAGCAGCCACCCTTTGAAGGGACGGAACCAAGAGACCCAGTACTTC.